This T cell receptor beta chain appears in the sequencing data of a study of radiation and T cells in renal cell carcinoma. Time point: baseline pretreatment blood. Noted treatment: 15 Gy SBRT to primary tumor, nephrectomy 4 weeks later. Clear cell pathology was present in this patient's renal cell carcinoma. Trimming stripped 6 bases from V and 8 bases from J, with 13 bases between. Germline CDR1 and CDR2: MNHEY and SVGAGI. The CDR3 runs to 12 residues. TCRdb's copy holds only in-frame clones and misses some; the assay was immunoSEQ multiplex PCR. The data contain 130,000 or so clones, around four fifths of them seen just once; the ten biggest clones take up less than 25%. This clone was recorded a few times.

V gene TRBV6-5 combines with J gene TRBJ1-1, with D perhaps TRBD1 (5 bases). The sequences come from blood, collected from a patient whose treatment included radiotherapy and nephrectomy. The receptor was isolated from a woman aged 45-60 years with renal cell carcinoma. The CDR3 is CASRGPTVEAFF. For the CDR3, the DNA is TGTGCCAGCAGGGGACCGACAGTAGAAGCTTTCTTT.